Listed here are 11 T cell receptor beta chains from one sample, sequenced in a study of technical replicates of blood from a handful of donors. Measured with immunoSEQ multiplex PCR; TCRdb has only the in-frame clones, and not every one. The sample yields about 83,000 clones, about 92% seen once. Sequencing was performed on T cells isolated from PBMCs. These receptors came from a human donor in good health.

The chain links TRBV6-1 to TRBJ2-7; TRBD1 is a possible D gene (5 bases). The CDR3 consists of 15 residues. The ends were cut back, 4 bases at V and 6 bases at J, with 19 bases in the middle. From germline, CDR1 is MNHNS and CDR2 SASEGT. The DNA of the CDR3 is TGTGCCAGCAGTGTGGGGCTCCCGGATTTGGGCGAGCAGTACTTC. This gives the protein CASSVGLPDLGEQYF.

This chain links TRBV30 with TRBJ1-2; the D is unclear. The length of the CDR3 is 10 residues. Trimming cost V 7 bases and J 7 bases, with 10 bases left between them. CDR1 and CDR2 (germline): GTSNPN, SVGIG (reference sequence). Here the CDR3 DNA reads TGTGCCTCCTCCGGCGGTGGCTACACCTTC. It yields the protein CASSGGGYTF.

V gene TRBV7-3 combines with J gene TRBJ2-2, with 8 bases fitting TRBD2. The junction had 10 bases not matched to a gene; V was cut back by 7 bases and J by 3 bases. The CDR3 is 16 amino acids. Germline values: CDR1 SGHTA, CDR2 FQGTGA. The CDR3 DNA is TGTGCCAGCACCTTCCCGGGGGGGGAGGACACCGGGGAGCTGTTTTTT. Protein: CASTFPGGEDTGELFF.

This chain links TRBV5-4 with TRBJ1-4, with 8 bases aligning to TRBD1. The CDR3 consists of 17 residues. Germline V gives CDR1 SGHNT, CDR2 YYREEE (reference sequence). Trimming at V came to 0 bases and at J to 7 bases, leaving 11 bases not matched to a gene. The CDR3 region is CASSLAHNRGYGEKLFF. CDR3 nucleotide sequence: TGTGCCAGCAGCTTGGCCCACAACAGGGGGTATGGTGAAAAACTGTTTTTT.

The chain links TRBV4-1 to TRBJ1-1; TRBD1 aligns across 8 bases. V dropped 4 bases and J dropped 6; count of bases not matched to a gene: 22. Germline-derived CDR1 and CDR2 are MGHRA and YSYEKL. CDR3 size: 19 residues. CDR3 sequence reads: CASSRPRQPPGRGQAEAFF. DNA for the CDR3: TGCGCCAGCAGCCGCCCCCGACAACCCCCGGGCAGGGGGCAGGCTGAAGCTTTCTTT.

J is TRBJ2-3 and V is TRBV5-1; 8 bases are a match to TRBD2. The CDR3 is made up of 17 amino acids. CDR1 and CDR2 (germline): SGHRS, YFSETQ. V shed 0 bases, J shed 2 bases, and the junction held 8 bases outside the gene matches. In DNA form, the CDR3 reads TGCGCCAGCAGCTTGGGGCCTGTAGCGGGACCCACAGATACGCAGTATTTT. This translates into CASSLGPVAGPTDTQYF.

The chain links TRBV6-1 to TRBJ2-1; 11 bases agree with TRBD2. The CDR3 is made up of 18 amino acids. The J segment lost 8 bases and the V segment lost 2 bases, leaving 14 bases of the junction unmatched. Germline V gene sequence: CDR1 MNHNS, CDR2 SASEGT. CDR3 coding DNA: TGTGCCAGCAGTGAATGGATTACGACTAGCGGGGAGCCGCATGAGCAGTTCTTC. It yields the protein CASSEWITTSGEPHEQFF.

The CDR3 reads CASSFRTPLRNEQFF. CDR3 bases: TGCGCCAGCAGCTTTCGGACACCCCTAAGAAATGAGCAGTTCTTC. This chain connects TRBV5-1 to TRBJ2-1; possibly TRBD1 for D (5 bases). The CDR3 extends over 15 amino acids. From germline, CDR1 is SGHRS and CDR2 YFSETQ. Trimming removed 2 bases from V and 7 bases from J, with 16 bases in between.

The chain couples TRBV29-1 to TRBJ2-3; D gene uncertain. The CDR3 runs 16 residues. V was clipped by 2 bases and J by 3 bases, with 18 bases between them. Per germline, CDR1 SQVTM and CDR2 ANQGSEA. The DNA for the CDR3 is TGCAGCGTTGAAAAGAATATTTGGGCAGTAACAGATACGCAGTATTTT. Translation: CSVEKNIWAVTDTQYF.

V gene TRBV6-1 combines with J gene TRBJ1-5; no reliable D call. CDR1 and CDR2 (germline): MNHNS, SASEGT. Trimming shortened V by 1 base and J by 6 bases, and 10 bases separated the two germline ends. The CDR3 runs 14 residues. The CDR3 sequence: CASSEGVGLQPQHF. DNA for the CDR3: TGTGCCAGCAGTGAAGGGGTAGGACTTCAGCCCCAGCATTTT.

The chain recombines TRBV5-1 with TRBJ1-4, with TRBD1 identical over 9 bases. The CDR3 spans 17 residues. Trimming took 4 bases from V and 0 from J; bases not matched to a gene: 7. Germline V gives CDR1 SGHRS, CDR2 YFSETQ. Here the CDR3 reads CASSTGGLGATNEKLFF. CDR3 DNA: TGCGCCAGCAGCACAGGGGGCTTGGGGGCAACTAATGAAAAACTGTTTTTT. Together with reference TRBV5-1 and TRBJ1-4, the CDR3 gives the full variable domain: KAGVTQTPRYLIKTRGQQVTLSCSPISGHRSVSWYQQTPGQGLQFLFEYFSETQRNKGNFPGRFSGRQFSNSRSEMNVSTLELGDSALYLCASSTGGLGATNEKLFFGSGTQLSVL.